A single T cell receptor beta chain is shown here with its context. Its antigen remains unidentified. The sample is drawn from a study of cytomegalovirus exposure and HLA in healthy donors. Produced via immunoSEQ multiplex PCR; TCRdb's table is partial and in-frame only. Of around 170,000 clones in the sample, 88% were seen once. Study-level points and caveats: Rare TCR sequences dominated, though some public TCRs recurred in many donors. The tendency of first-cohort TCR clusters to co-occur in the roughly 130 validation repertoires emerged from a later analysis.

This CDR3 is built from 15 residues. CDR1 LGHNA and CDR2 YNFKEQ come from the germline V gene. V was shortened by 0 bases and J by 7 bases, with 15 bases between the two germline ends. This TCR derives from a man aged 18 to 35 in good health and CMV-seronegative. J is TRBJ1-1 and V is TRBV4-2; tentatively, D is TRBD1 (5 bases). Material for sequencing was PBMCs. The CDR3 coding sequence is TGTGCCAGCAGCCAAGAAAAACAGGTACCCCTTGAAGCTTTCTTT. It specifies CASSQEKQVPLEAFF.